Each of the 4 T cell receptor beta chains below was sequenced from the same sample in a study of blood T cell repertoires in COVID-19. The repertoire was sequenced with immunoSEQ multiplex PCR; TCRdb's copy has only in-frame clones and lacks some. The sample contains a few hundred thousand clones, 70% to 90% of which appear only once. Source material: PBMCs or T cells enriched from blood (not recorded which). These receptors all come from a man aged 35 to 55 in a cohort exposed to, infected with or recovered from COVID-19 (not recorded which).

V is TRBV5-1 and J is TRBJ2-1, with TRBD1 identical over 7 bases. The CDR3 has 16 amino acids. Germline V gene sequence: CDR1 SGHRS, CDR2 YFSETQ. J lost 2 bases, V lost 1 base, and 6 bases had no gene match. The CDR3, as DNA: TGCGCCAGCAGCTTGAGGTTAGGGGGCACCTACAATGAGCAGTTCTTC. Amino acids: CASSLRLGGTYNEQFF.

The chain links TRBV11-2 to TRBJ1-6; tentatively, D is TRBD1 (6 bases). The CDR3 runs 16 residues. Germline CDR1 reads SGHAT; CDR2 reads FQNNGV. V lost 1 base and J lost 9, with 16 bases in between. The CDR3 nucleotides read TGTGCCAGCAGCTTAGGGGTGGGGGCTGTGCGTTCACCCCTCCACTTT. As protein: CASSLGVGAVRSPLHF.

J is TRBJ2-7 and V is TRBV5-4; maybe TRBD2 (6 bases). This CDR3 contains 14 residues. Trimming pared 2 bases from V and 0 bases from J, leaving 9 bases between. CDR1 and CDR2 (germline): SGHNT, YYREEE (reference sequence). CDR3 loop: CASSLRGASYEQYF. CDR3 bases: TGTGCCAGCAGCTTACGCGGGGCCTCCTACGAGCAGTACTTC.

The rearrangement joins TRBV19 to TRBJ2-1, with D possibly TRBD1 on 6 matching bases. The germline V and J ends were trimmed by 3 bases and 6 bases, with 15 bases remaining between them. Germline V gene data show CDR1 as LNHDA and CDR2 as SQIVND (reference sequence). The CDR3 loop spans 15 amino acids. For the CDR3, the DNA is TGTGCCAGTAGTATTGGGGGAGTGGGGGCCAATGAGCAGTTCTTC. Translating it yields CASSIGGVGANEQFF.